The 20 T cell receptor beta chains below all came from one sample that was sequenced in a study of shared clonotypes between healthy human individuals. Libraries were prepared by immunoSEQ multiplex PCR; TCRdb keeps only in-frame clonotypes and omits some of them. The sample lists hundreds of thousands of clones, around 67% occurring once. The sequencing input was memory CD4+ T cells sorted from blood. The sample's subset: CD45RA-negative fraction. Receptor source: a woman aged 25 to 39 in good health.

CDR3 nucleotides: TGTGCCAGCAGCCCCGGGACAGGGACTCTTACGAAAAAACTGTTTTTT. It encodes CASSPGTGTLTKKLFF. This chain uses TRBV5-8 with TRBJ1-4; 9 positions match TRBD1. Germline V gene data show CDR1 as SGHTS and CDR2 as YDEGEE. J gave up 9 bases and V 4 bases, and 13 bases lay outside the gene matches. This CDR3 contains 16 residues.

About this clone: A read error may explain this, as a much larger clone is one base away. V and J are TRBV6-1 and TRBJ1-1; TRBD1 matches at 10 bases. This CDR3 comprises 13 residues. J was trimmed by 3 bases and V by 6 bases; bases with no gene match: 1. Germline CDR1 is MNHNS and CDR2 is SASEGT. The CDR3 here is CASSGTGDTEAFF. The CDR3 nucleotides are TGTGCCAGCAGCGGGACAGGGGACACTGAAGCTTTCTTT.

The table lists this clone with a few counts. This chain uses TRBV11-2 with TRBJ2-1; the D is unclear. V lost 1 base to trimming and J lost 8 bases, with 9 bases between them. The CDR3 has 13 amino acids. CDR1 is SGHAT and CDR2 is FQNNGV in the germline V gene. Here the CDR3 reads CASSLVLPYEQFF. CDR3 DNA sequence: TGTGCCAGCAGCTTAGTACTCCCTTATGAGCAGTTCTTC.

This chain joins TRBV11-2 and TRBJ1-1; 8 nucleotides line up with TRBD1. Germline assignment: CDR1 SGHAT and CDR2 FQNNGV. The V and J ends lost 5 bases and 4 bases, in that order; junction bases with no gene match: 3. CDR3 size: 13 residues. For the CDR3, the DNA is TGTGCCAGCAGCCTGGACAGGGCCACTGAAGCTTTCTTT. It translates to CASSLDRATEAFF.

The rearrangement joins TRBV27 to TRBJ2-2; D is ambiguous. The CDR3 is 15 residues long. CDR1 and CDR2 (germline): MNHEY, SMNVEV (reference sequence). Trimming took 6 bases from V and 4 from J, leaving 15 bases between them. The CDR3 DNA reads TGTGCCAGCAGGCGACGCGAACAGACCACCGGGGAGCTGTTTTTT. Translating it yields CASRRREQTTGELFF.

The rearrangement links TRBV7-6 to TRBJ2-4; the match to TRBD1 covers 7 bases. Germline values: CDR1 SGHVS, CDR2 FNYEAQ. CDR3 length: 14 amino acids. The V segment lost 9 bases and the J segment 3 bases; nucleotides outside the gene matches: 8. CDR3 coding DNA: TGTGCCAGAGCAGTCAGGACAGGCAAAAACATTCAGTACTTC. It translates to CARAVRTGKNIQYF. Supplemented by reference TRBV7-6 and TRBJ2-4, the full variable domain reads GAGVSQSPRYKVTKRGQDVALRCDPISGHVSLYWYRQALGQGPEFLTYFNYEAQQDKSGLPNDRFSAERPEGSISTLTIQRTEQRDSAMYRCARAVRTGKNIQYFGAGTRLSVL.

This clone was seen more than once but under ten times. The V and J genes are TRBV25-1 and TRBJ1-5, with D perhaps TRBD1 (5 bases). The V and J ends lost 6 bases and 1 base respectively, with 16 bases between them. There are 16 residues in the CDR3. Germline V gene lookup returns CDR1 MGHDK and CDR2 SYGVNS. The CDR3 DNA is TGTGCCAGCAGACCCCAACAGGTCGGCAGCAATCAGCCCCAGCATTTT. Translating gives CASRPQQVGSNQPQHF.

The V and J genes are TRBV28 and TRBJ2-5; the match to TRBD2 covers 15 bases. Germline trimming cut 5 bases from V and 1 base from J; bases unmatched to any gene: 5. The CDR3 is made up of 17 amino acids. Looked up from germline, CDR1 is MDHEN and CDR2 is SYDVKM. CDR3 DNA: TGTGCCAGCAGTCTAGGGGGACTAGCGGGAGGCCAAGAGACCCAGTACTTC. It yields the protein CASSLGGLAGGQETQYF. Full variable domain (remainder filled in from reference TRBV28 and TRBJ2-5): DVKVTQSSRYLVKRTGEKVFLECVQDMDHENMFWYRQDPGLGLRLIYFSYDVKMKEKGDIPEGYSVSREKKERFSLILESASTNQTSMYLCASSLGGLAGGQETQYFGPGTRLLVL.

The genes are TRBV7-8 and TRBJ2-7; TRBD1 is a possible D gene (6 bases). The CDR3 has 16 residues. V was shortened by 0 bases and J by 2 bases, with 14 bases between the two germline ends. CDR1 and CDR2 (germline): SGHVS, FQNEAQ. CDR3 coding DNA: TGTGCCAGCAGCTTAGCCAGGACAGACACTACCTACGAGCAGTACTTC. Its protein product is CASSLARTDTTYEQYF.

The rearrangement joins TRBV19 to TRBJ2-2; 11 positions match TRBD1. J was trimmed by 5 bases and V by 7 bases; bases with no gene match: 12. Germline-derived CDR1 and CDR2 are LNHDA and SQIVND (reference sequence). This CDR3 contains 17 residues. CDR3 nucleotides: TGTGCCAGTAACATAGGGCCCGGGACAGGGGGAACCGGGGAGCTGTTTTTT. This gives the protein CASNIGPGTGGTGELFF.

The J gene is TRBJ1-4, the V gene TRBV10-2; D not resolved. The CDR3 extends over 15 amino acids. Deletions cut 0 bases from V and 7 bases from J, with 12 bases between. CDR1 and CDR2 from the germline V gene are WSHSY and SAAADI. The CDR3 coding sequence is TGCGCCAGCAGTGAGTCATACGGGCAAATTGAAAAACTGTTTTTT. Encoded protein: CASSESYGQIEKLFF.

The chain employs TRBV29-1 and TRBJ2-3; D is unresolved. This CDR3 has 13 residues. V was clipped by 4 bases and J by 3 bases, with 11 bases between them. The germline V gene encodes CDR1 SQVTM and CDR2 ANQGSEA. CDR3 protein: CSVAVGLTDTQYF. The CDR3 DNA follows: TGCAGCGTTGCGGTGGGGTTGACAGATACGCAGTATTTT.

The rearrangement links TRBV28 to TRBJ1-4; D is unresolved. Deletions cut 2 bases from V and 0 bases from J, with 16 bases between. Germline assignment: CDR1 MDHEN and CDR2 SYDVKM. The CDR3 has 18 residues. CDR3 protein: CASSLHRWQTATNEKLFF. CDR3 DNA sequence: TGTGCCAGCAGTTTACATCGTTGGCAGACCGCAACTAATGAAAAACTGTTTTTT.

This chain joins TRBV5-1 and TRBJ1-4; 10 bases agree with TRBD1. There are 14 residues in the CDR3. Looked up from germline, CDR1 is SGHRS and CDR2 is YFSETQ. V lost 3 bases and J lost 8; bases outside the gene matches: 4. For the CDR3, the DNA is TGCGCCAGCAGCTGGGACAGGGGTAAAGAAAAACTGTTTTTT. The encoded protein is CASSWDRGKEKLFF.

This chain links TRBV27 with TRBJ2-1, with 8 bases aligning to TRBD2. The V gene's germline CDR1 is MNHEY and CDR2 SMNVEV (reference sequence). V trimming: 6 bases; J trimming: 2 bases; junction bases outside the gene matches: 9. CDR3 length: 16 residues. CDR3 in amino acids: CASSLLAGGTYNEQFF. CDR3 nucleotide sequence: TGTGCCAGCAGCCTACTTGCGGGAGGTACCTACAATGAGCAGTTCTTC.

This clone was detected a few times. The chain joins TRBV7-8 to TRBJ1-1, with D possibly matching TRBD1 (6 bases). The ends were cut back, 3 bases at V and 4 bases at J, with 15 bases in the middle. Per the germline V gene, CDR1 is SGHVS and CDR2 is FQNEAQ. This CDR3 has 15 amino acids. CDR3 in amino acids: CASSLGGGTFTEAFF. DNA for the CDR3: TGTGCCAGCAGCTTGGGAGGGGGAACATTCACTGAAGCTTTCTTT.

This clone was picked up many times. The chain combines TRBV15 with TRBJ1-5; D remains unclear. Trimming took 1 base from V and 4 from J, leaving 8 bases between them. Germline CDR1 and CDR2: LNHNV and YYDKDF (reference sequence). The CDR3 length is 14 residues. Here the CDR3 DNA reads TGTGCCACCAGCAGAGCTCTCTGGAATCAGCCCCAGCATTTT. It codes for CATSRALWNQPQHF.

The V gene is TRBV6-6, the J gene TRBJ2-7, with TRBD2 matching 9 bases. From germline, CDR1 is MNHNY and CDR2 SVGAGI (reference sequence). The CDR3 is made up of 14 amino acids. The trim removed 5 bases at V and 9 bases at J, leaving 11 bases unmatched. The CDR3 protein is CASSGVAGETRQYF. The CDR3 coding sequence is TGTGCCAGCAGTGGGGTAGCGGGAGAAACCCGGCAGTACTTC.

This chain joins TRBV6-5 and TRBJ2-7; D possibly uses TRBD1 or TRBD2 (6 bases each). CDR1 MNHEY and CDR2 SVGAGI come from the germline V gene. With 0 bases removed from V and 5 bases from J, the gap between germline ends came to 14 bases. CDR3 size: 15 residues. The CDR3 nucleotides are TGTGCCAGCAGTTACTCCCCCAGGGGACTCCACGAGCAGTACTTC. Its protein product is CASSYSPRGLHEQYF.

The chain carries TRBV2 and TRBJ2-1; perhaps D is TRBD1 or TRBD2 (5 bases each). The CDR3 is 14 amino acids. V shed 7 bases and J shed 2 bases, with 12 bases lying between them. Germline lookup yields CDR1 SNHLY and CDR2 FYNNEI. This CDR3 reads CASNPGTTYNEQFF. As DNA, the CDR3 is TGTGCCAGCAATCCAGGGACGACCTACAATGAGCAGTTCTTC.